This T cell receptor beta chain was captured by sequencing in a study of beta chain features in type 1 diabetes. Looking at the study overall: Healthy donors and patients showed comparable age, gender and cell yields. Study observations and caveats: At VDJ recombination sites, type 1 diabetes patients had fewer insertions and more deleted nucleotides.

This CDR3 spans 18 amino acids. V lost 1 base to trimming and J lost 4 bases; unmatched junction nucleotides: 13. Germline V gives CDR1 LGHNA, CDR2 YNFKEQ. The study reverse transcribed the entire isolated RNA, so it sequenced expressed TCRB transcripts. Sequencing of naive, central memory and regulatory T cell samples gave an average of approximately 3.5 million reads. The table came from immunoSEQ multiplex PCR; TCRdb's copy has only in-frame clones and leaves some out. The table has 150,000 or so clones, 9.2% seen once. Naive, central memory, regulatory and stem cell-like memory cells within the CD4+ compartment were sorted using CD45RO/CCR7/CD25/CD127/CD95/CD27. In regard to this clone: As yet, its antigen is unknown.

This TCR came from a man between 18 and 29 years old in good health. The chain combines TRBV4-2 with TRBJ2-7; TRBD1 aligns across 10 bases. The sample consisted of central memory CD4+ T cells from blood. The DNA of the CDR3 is TGTGCCAGCAGCCAAGCCTCAAACCTCGGGACAGGGGCGTACGAGCAGTACTTC. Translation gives CASSQASNLGTGAYEQYF.